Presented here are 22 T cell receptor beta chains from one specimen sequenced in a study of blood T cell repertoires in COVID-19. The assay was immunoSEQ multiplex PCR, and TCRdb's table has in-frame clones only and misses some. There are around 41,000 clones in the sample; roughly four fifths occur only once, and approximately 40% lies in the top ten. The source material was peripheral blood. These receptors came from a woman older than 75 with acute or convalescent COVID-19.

CDR3 DNA sequence: TGTGCCAGCACGCGGGGGATAAACACCGGGGAGCTGTTTTTT. It yields the protein CASTRGINTGELFF. The V gene is TRBV9, the J gene TRBJ2-2, with TRBD2 identical over 7 bases. The CDR3 spans 14 residues. The germline CDR1 and CDR2 sequences are SGDLS and YYNGEE. The trim removed 6 bases at V and 2 bases at J, leaving 4 bases unmatched. Combining the CDR3 with reference TRBV9 and TRBJ2-2 gives the whole variable domain DSGVTQTPKHLITATGQRVTLRCSPRSGDLSVYWYQQSLDQGLQFLIQYYNGEERAKGNILERFSAQQFPDLHSELNLSSLELGDSALYFCASTRGINTGELFFGEGSRLTVL.

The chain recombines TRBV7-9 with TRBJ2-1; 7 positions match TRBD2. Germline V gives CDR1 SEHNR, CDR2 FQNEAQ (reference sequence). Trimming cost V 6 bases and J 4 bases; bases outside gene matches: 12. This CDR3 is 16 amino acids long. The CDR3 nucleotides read TGTGCCAGCAGTTACAACCGAGCGGGGACTTACAATGAGCAGTTCTTC. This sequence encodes CASSYNRAGTYNEQFF.

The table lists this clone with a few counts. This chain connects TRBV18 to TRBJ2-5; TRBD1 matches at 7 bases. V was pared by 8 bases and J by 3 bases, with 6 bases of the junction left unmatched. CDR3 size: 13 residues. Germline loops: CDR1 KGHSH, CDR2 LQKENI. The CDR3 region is CASTLDREETQYF. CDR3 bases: TGTGCCAGCACCCTCGACAGGGAAGAGACCCAGTACTTC.

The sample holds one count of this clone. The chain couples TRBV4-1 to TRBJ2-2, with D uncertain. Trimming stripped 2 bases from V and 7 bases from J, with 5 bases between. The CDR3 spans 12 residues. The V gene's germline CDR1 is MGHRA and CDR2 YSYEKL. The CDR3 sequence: CASSQLYGELFF. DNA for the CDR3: TGCGCCAGCAGCCAACTATACGGGGAGCTGTTTTTT.

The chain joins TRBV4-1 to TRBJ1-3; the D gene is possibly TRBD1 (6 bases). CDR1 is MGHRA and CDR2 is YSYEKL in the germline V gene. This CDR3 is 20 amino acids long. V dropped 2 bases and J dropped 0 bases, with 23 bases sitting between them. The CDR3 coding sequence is TGCGCCAGCAGCCAACTCCCTCCCGGACAGTACCTCTTCTCTGGAAACACCATATATTTT. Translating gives CASSQLPPGQYLFSGNTIYF.

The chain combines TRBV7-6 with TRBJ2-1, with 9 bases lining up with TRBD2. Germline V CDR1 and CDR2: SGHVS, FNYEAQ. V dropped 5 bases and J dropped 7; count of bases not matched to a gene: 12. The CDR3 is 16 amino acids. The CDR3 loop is CASSPRGGGAGNEQFF. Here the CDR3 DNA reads TGTGCCAGCAGCCCCCGAGGCGGGGGGGCCGGTAATGAGCAGTTCTTC.

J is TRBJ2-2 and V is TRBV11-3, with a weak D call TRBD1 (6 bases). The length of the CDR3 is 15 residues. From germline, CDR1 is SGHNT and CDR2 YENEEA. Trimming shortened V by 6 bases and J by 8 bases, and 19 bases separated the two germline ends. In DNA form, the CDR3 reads TGTGCCAGCAGGGGGCTGACAGGAGGTTCGGGGGAGCTGTTTTTT. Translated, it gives CASRGLTGGSGELFF.

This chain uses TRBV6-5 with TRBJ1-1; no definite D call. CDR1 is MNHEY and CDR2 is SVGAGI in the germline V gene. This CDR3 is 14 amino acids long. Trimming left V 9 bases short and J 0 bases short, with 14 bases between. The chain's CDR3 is CASRLQFMNTEAFF. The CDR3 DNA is TGTGCCAGTAGATTACAGTTCATGAACACTGAAGCTTTCTTT.

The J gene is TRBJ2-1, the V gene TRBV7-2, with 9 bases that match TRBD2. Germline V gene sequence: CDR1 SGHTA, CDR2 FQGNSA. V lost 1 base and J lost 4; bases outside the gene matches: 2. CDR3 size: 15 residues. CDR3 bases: TGTGCCAGCAGCTTAGGTAGCGGGGGTTACAATGAGCAGTTCTTC. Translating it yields CASSLGSGGYNEQFF.

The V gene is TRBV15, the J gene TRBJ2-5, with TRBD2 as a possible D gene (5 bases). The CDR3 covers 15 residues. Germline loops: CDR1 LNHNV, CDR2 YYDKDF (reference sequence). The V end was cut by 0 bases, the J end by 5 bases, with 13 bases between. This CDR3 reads CATSRDPGNLETQYF. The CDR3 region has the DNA TGTGCCACCAGCAGAGATCCGGGAAATCTGGAGACCCAGTACTTC.

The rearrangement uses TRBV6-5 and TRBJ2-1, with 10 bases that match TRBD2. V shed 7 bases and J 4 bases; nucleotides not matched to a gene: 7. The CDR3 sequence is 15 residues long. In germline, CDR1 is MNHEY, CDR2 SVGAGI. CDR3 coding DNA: TGTGCCAGCACAGCAGCGGGGGGGCGATACAATGAGCAGTTCTTC. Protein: CASTAAGGRYNEQFF.

The CDR3: CSAAGTGSVNTEAFF. The CDR3, as DNA: TGCAGCGCCGCCGGGACAGGGTCCGTGAACACTGAAGCTTTCTTT. This chain connects TRBV29-1 to TRBJ1-1, with TRBD1 identical over 9 bases. This CDR3 region has 15 residues. Trimming took 7 bases from V and 0 from J; bases not matched to a gene: 9. CDR1 and CDR2 from the germline V gene are SQVTM and ANQGSEA.

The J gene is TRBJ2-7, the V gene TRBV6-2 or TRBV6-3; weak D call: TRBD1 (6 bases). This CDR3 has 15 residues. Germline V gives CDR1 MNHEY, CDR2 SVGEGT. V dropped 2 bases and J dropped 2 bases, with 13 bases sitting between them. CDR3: CASSYRQGQTYEQYF. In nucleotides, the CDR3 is TGTGCCAGCAGTTACAGGCAGGGGCAAACCTACGAGCAGTACTTC.

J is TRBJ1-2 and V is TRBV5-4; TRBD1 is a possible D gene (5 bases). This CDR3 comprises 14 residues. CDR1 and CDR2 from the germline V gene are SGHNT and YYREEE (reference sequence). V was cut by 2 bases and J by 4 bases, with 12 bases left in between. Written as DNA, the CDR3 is TGTGCCAGCAGCTTAACCAGGGAGGCCTATGGCTACACCTTC. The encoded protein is CASSLTREAYGYTF.

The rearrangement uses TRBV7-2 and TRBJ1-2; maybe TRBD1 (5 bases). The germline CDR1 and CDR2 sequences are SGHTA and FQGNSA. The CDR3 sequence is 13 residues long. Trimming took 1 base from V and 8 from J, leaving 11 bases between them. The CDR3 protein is CASSLVGQGGYTF. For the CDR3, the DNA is TGTGCCAGCAGCTTAGTGGGTCAGGGAGGCTACACCTTC.

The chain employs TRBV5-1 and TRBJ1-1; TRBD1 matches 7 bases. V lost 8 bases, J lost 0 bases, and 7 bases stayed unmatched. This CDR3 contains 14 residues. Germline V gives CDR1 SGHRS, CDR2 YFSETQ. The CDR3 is CARKHDRVNTEAFF. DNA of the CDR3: TGCGCCAGGAAACATGACAGGGTGAACACTGAAGCTTTCTTT.

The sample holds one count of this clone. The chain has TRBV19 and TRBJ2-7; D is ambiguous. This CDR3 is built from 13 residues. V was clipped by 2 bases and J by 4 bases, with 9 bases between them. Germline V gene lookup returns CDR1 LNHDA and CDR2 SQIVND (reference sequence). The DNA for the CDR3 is TGTGCCAGTAGTATACAGGCGTCTTACGAGCAGTACTTC. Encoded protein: CASSIQASYEQYF.

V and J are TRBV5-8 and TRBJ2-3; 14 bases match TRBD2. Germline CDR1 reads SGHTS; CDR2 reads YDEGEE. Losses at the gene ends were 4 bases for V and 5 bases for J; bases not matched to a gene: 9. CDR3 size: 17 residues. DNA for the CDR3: TGTGCCAGCAGCGAAGGACTAGCGGGGGGAGTTGTAGATACGCAGTATTTT. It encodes CASSEGLAGGVVDTQYF.

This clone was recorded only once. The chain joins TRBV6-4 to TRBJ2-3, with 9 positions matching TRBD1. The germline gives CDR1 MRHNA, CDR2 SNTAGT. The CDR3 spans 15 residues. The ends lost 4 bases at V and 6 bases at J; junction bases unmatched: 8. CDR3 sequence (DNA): TGTGCCAGCAGTGCCGGACAGGGGCGGGCGGATACGCAGTATTTT. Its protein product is CASSAGQGRADTQYF.

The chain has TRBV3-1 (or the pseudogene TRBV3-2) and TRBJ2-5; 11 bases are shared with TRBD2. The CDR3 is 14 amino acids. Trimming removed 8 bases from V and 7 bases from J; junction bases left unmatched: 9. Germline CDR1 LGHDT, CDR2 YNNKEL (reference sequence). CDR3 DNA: TGTGCCAGCGGACAACTAGCGGGGGACGGGACCCAGTACTTC. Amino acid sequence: CASGQLAGDGTQYF.

The CDR3 region is CASSRGDRGGYTF. CDR3 DNA sequence: TGCGCCAGCAGCCGCGGGGACAGGGGCGGCTACACCTTC. The genes are TRBV4-1 and TRBJ1-2; 10 nucleotides align to TRBD1. V lost 4 bases, J lost 8 bases, and 4 bases stayed unmatched. From germline, CDR1 is MGHRA and CDR2 YSYEKL. This CDR3 contains 13 residues.

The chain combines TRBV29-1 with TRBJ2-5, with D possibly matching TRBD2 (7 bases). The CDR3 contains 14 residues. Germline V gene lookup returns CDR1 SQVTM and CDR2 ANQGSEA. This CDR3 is CSQLRAGEGETQYF. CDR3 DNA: TGCAGTCAGCTCCGGGCAGGGGAGGGCGAGACCCAGTACTTC.